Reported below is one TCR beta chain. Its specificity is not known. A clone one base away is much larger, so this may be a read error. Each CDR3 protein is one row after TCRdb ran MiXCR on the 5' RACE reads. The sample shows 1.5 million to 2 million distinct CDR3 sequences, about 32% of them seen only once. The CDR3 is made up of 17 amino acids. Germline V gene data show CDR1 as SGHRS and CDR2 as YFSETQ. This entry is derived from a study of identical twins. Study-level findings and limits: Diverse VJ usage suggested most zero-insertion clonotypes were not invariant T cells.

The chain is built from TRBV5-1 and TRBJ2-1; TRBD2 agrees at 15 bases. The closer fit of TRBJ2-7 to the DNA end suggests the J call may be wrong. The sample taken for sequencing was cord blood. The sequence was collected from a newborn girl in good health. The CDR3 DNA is TGCGCCAGCAGCCCGGGACTAGCGGGAGGTGCCTACAATGAGCAGTACTTC. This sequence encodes CASSPGLAGGAYNEQYF.